Listed below are T cell receptor beta chains from one sample, sequenced in a study of cytomegalovirus exposure and HLA in healthy donors. Profiling relied on immunoSEQ multiplex PCR, and the TCRdb table lists in-frame clones only, not all of them. The sample has 150,000 or so clones, about 65% seen once. The sample taken for sequencing was PBMCs. The receptors originated from a man in his forties in good health and CMV-seropositive. CDR3s include the opening cysteine and the closing phenylalanine or tryptophan. A D gene is named only where the DNA matches it firmly. Rows may omit the clone size; those that give it use once, few, many or a size class.

len: 14; d_gene: TRBD2; abundance: .; v_gene: TRBV25-1; j_gene: TRBJ2-1; CDR3nt: TGTGCCAGCGGCTGGGCTAGCGGCTACAATGAGCAGTTCTTC; CDR3aa: CASGWASGYNEQFF
len: 16; d_gene: TRBD1; abundance: .; v_gene: TRBV5-6; j_gene: TRBJ1-1; CDR3nt: TGTGCCAGCAGCTTGGTCAAGGCCACCAGGGGGACTGAAGCTTTCTTT; CDR3aa: CASSLVKATRGTEAFF
len: 13; d_gene: .; abundance: .; v_gene: TRBV10-3; j_gene: TRBJ2-5; CDR3nt: TGTGCCTCTCGGGGGGAGGGGGGGCGAGGGCAGTACTTC; CDR3aa: CASRGEGGRGQYF
len: 16; d_gene: TRBD2; abundance: .; v_gene: TRBV5-4; j_gene: TRBJ2-3; CDR3nt: TGTGCCAGCAGCTTCGGGGGACTAGTCGGTGGAGATACGCAGTATTTT; CDR3aa: CASSFGGLVGGDTQYF
len: 16; d_gene: TRBD2; abundance: .; v_gene: TRBV6-6; j_gene: TRBJ2-3; CDR3nt: TGTGCCAGCAGGGGGACTAGCGGGGGGCCCACAGATACGCAGTATTTT; CDR3aa: CASRGTSGGPTDTQYF
len: 14; d_gene: .; abundance: .; v_gene: TRBV5-4; j_gene: TRBJ2-5; CDR3nt: TGTGCCAGCAGCGTCGCGAATAGAGCAGAGACCCAGTACTTC; CDR3aa: CASSVANRAETQYF
len: 16; d_gene: .; abundance: .; v_gene: TRBV5-6; j_gene: TRBJ2-3; CDR3nt: TGTGCCAGCAGCCGGGGAGGACAGGTTAGCACAGATACGCAGTATTTT; CDR3aa: CASSRGGQVSTDTQYF
len: 13; d_gene: .; abundance: .; v_gene: TRBV19; j_gene: TRBJ1-2; CDR3nt: TGTGCCAGTAGCATAACAGGCCCTTATGGCTACACCTTC; CDR3aa: CASSITGPYGYTF
len: 13; d_gene: .; abundance: .; v_gene: TRBV29-1; j_gene: TRBJ2-5; CDR3nt: TGCAGCGTTGAAGGACAGGGAAGGGAGGTCCAGTACTTC; CDR3aa: CSVEGQGREVQYF
len: 12; d_gene: .; abundance: .; v_gene: TRBV11-2; j_gene: TRBJ2-7; CDR3nt: TGTGCCAGCAGCCCCTTCCCCCGGGAGCAGTACTTC; CDR3aa: CASSPFPREQYF
len: 13; d_gene: TRBD1; abundance: .; v_gene: TRBV19; j_gene: TRBJ1-4; CDR3nt: TGTGCCAGTAACAGGGGGACAAATGAAAAACTGTTTTTT; CDR3aa: CASNRGTNEKLFF
len: 12; d_gene: TRBD1; abundance: .; v_gene: TRBV29-1; j_gene: TRBJ2-1; CDR3nt: TGCAGCGTTGGACAGGGTGGAAGTGAGCAGTTCTTC; CDR3aa: CSVGQGGSEQFF
len: 15; d_gene: .; abundance: .; v_gene: TRBV5-1; j_gene: TRBJ1-2; CDR3nt: TGCGCCAGCAGTTTCCGACAGGCGACTAACTATGGCTACACCTTC; CDR3aa: CASSFRQATNYGYTF
len: 15; d_gene: TRBD2; abundance: few; v_gene: TRBV7-9; j_gene: TRBJ2-7; CDR3nt: TGTGCCAGCAGCACGAACCGGGGAGGGCTCGGTGGGCAGTACTTC; CDR3aa: CASSTNRGGLGGQYF
len: 13; d_gene: TRBD1; abundance: .; v_gene: TRBV7-2; j_gene: TRBJ2-7; CDR3nt: TGTGCCAGCAGCCAGGGGGCGCCTACCGAGCAGTACTTC; CDR3aa: CASSQGAPTEQYF
len: 16; d_gene: TRBD1; abundance: few; v_gene: TRBV18; j_gene: TRBJ2-7; CDR3nt: TGTGCCAGCTCACCACCCCCAGGGACAGTTCCCTACGAGCAGTACTTC; CDR3aa: CASSPPPGTVPYEQYF